Listed below are T cell receptor beta chains from one sample, sequenced in a study of CD8+ T cells in alopecia areata. The assay was immunoSEQ multiplex PCR, and TCRdb's table has in-frame clones only and misses some. The profile shows 110,000 to 150,000 clones, 40% to 55% of them singletons. Specimen: CD4+ T cells sorted from blood, collected at week 0. The source of these receptors is a human donor with alopecia areata. The CDR3 runs from the conserved cysteine through the conserved F or W. A D gene is named only where the DNA matches it firmly. Clone sizes are given selectively: once, few, many, or a class where the clone is expanded.

V	D	size	J	DNA	CDR3
TRBV7-3	.	.	TRBJ1-2	TGTGCCAGCAGCCCGGGGCCCCTAGCTAACTATGGCTACACCTTC	CASSPGPLANYGYTF
TRBV30	.	.	TRBJ1-5	TGTGCCTGGAGTGTAAATCCGGGGCCCCAGCATTTT	CAWSVNPGPQHF
TRBV29-1	.	.	TRBJ1-2	TGCAGCGTTATTAGTAAGATGGAGGGCTACACCTTC	CSVISKMEGYTF
TRBV7-8	.	.	TRBJ2-1	TGTGCCAGCAGCTTTCGGACTTATGCGAATGAGCAGTTCTTC	CASSFRTYANEQFF
TRBV30	.	.	TRBJ1-4	TGTGCCTGGGGACTTTTTGGGGAAAAACTGTTTTTT	CAWGLFGEKLFF
TRBV29-1	TRBD1	few	TRBJ2-1	TGCAGCAGCGGACAGGGCCTAGTCGATGAGCAGTTCTTC	CSSGQGLVDEQFF
TRBV19	.	.	TRBJ1-5	TGTGCCAGTAGTATAGGGGAAGGGCTCGGGCAGCCCCAGCATTTT	CASSIGEGLGQPQHF
TRBV6-5	TRBD2	many	TRBJ2-1	TGTGCCAGCAAGGGCGGGAGGTACAATGAGCAGTTCTTC	CASKGGRYNEQFF
TRBV4-1	.	.	TRBJ2-1	TGCGCCAGCAGCCAAAGGAGAGGGAATGAGGCCAATGAGCAGTTCTTC	CASSQRRGNEANEQFF
TRBV7-3	.	.	TRBJ2-5	TGTGCCAGCAGCACAACTCCAGGGAGTCGGGAGACCCAGTACTTC	CASSTTPGSRETQYF
TRBV30	.	.	TRBJ1-1	TGTGCCCGGAGTGGGGGTAACACTGAAGCTTTCTTT	CARSGGNTEAFF
TRBV5-4	.	.	TRBJ2-3	TGTGCCAGCAGCCCCAGGGACACAGATACGCAGTATTTT	CASSPRDTDTQYF
TRBV4-1	TRBD2	few	TRBJ2-1	TGCGCCAGCAGAGTAGCGGGAGGGAATGAGCAGTTCTTC	CASRVAGGNEQFF
TRBV29-1	.	few	TRBJ2-5	TGCAGCGTTGAAGAAGCAGGGAAGGAGACCCAGTACTTC	CSVEEAGKETQYF
TRBV28	.	few	TRBJ2-6	TGTGCCGGTAGGCGCTCTGGGGCCAACGTCCTGACTTTC	CAGRRSGANVLTF
TRBV9	.	.	TRBJ2-1	TGTGCCAGCAGCGTAGCGGTGGGGTCATCAGCCCGGGAGCAGTTCTTC	CASSVAVGSSAREQFF
TRBV10-2	.	.	TRBJ2-5	TGCGCCAGCAGCCCCGGGCTAGGCGGGGAGACCCAGTACTTC	CASSPGLGGETQYF
TRBV29-1	.	once	TRBJ2-6	TGCAGCCCCGAGAAGGGCTCTGGGGCCAACGTCCTGACTTTC	CSPEKGSGANVLTF
TRBV2	TRBD2	.	TRBJ2-1	TGTGCCAGCAGTGGGACTAGCGGGAGGAACAATGAGCAGTTCTTC	CASSGTSGRNNEQFF
TRBV4-1	.	.	TRBJ1-2	TGCGCCAGCACGTTTTCCCGGCTCCAAAACTATGGCTACACCTTC	CASTFSRLQNYGYTF
TRBV6-1	.	.	TRBJ2-7	TGTGCCAGTTACCGCTACGAGCAGTACTTC	CASYRYEQYF
TRBV5-6	.	.	TRBJ2-3	TGTGCCAGCACCATGACAGGCACAGATACGCAGTATTTT	CASTMTGTDTQYF
TRBV2	.	once	TRBJ2-5	TGTGCCAGCAGTGAACTTCCAGGGGAAGCAACCCAGTACTTC	CASSELPGEATQYF
TRBV18	.	few	TRBJ2-7	TGTGCCAGCTCCTCCGTCGCGGAGTCCGAGCAGTACTTC	CASSSVAESEQYF
TRBV16	.	.	TRBJ2-7	TGTGCCAGCAGCCAATCCACAGTTTCTGAGCAGTACTTC	CASSQSTVSEQYF
TRBV29-1	.	.	TRBJ1-1	TGCAGCAGCACCCGCGAGGTTGGCGCGACTGAAGCTTTCTTT	CSSTREVGATEAFF
TRBV27	.	.	TRBJ1-1	TGTGCCAGCAGTTTAGTAAATAACTGGGCGGAAAGGACTGAAGCTTTCTTT	CASSLVNNWAERTEAFF
TRBV7-2	.	.	TRBJ2-3	TGTGCCAGCAGCTCTCAGTCATCCACAGATACGCAGTATTTT	CASSSQSSTDTQYF
TRBV29-1	.	.	TRBJ2-1	TGCAGCGCGGGCCCGGACTCCAAAAGCTCCTACAATGAGCAGTTCTTC	CSAGPDSKSSYNEQFF
TRBV15	.	.	TRBJ2-1	TGTGCCACCAGCAGAGGATCTGAGCAGTTCTTC	CATSRGSEQFF
TRBV7-9	.	.	TRBJ1-1	TGTGCCAGCAGCTTAGCCCCGGGCGCGGCCACTGAAGCTTTCTTT	CASSLAPGAATEAFF
TRBV11-2	.	few	TRBJ2-7	TGTGCCAGCGGAAAGGGTGACTACTACGAGCAGTACTTC	CASGKGDYYEQYF
TRBV7-9	.	.	TRBJ1-2	TGTGCCAGCAGCGACGGGGCAACTCACTATGGCTACACCTTC	CASSDGATHYGYTF
TRBV19	.	.	TRBJ2-5	TGTGCCAGTAGTATACGGCAGGGCCGTCGAGAGACCCAGTACTTC	CASSIRQGRRETQYF
TRBV29-1	TRBD1	few	TRBJ2-2	TGCAGCGTTGACAGGGGGCGGACCGGGGAGCTGTTTTTT	CSVDRGRTGELFF
TRBV19	.	few	TRBJ1-1	TGTGCCAGTAGTCGTCAGACAACATTGAACACTGAAGCTTTCTTT	CASSRQTTLNTEAFF
TRBV27	TRBD1	.	TRBJ1-1	TGTGCCAGCAGTAATCGACAGGGGGCGCTTAACACTGAAGCTTTCTTT	CASSNRQGALNTEAFF
TRBV7-9	TRBD2	.	TRBJ2-1	TGTGCCAGCAGCCCCCCTAGCGGGAATGAGCAGTTCTTC	CASSPPSGNEQFF
TRBV29-1	.	.	TRBJ2-7	TGCAGCGTAAGAAGTAGGGGGTTGTCCTACGAGCAGTACTTC	CSVRSRGLSYEQYF
TRBV7-3	.	.	TRBJ1-1	TGTGCCAGCAGCTTAAAGAGGGTCGACACTGAAGCTTTCTTT	CASSLKRVDTEAFF
TRBV4-1	.	few	TRBJ2-7	TGCGCCAGCAGCCAAGGCGGGACTGGAATCTACGAGCAGTACTTC	CASSQGGTGIYEQYF
TRBV28	TRBD2	.	TRBJ2-3	TGTGCCAGCATCGGGCTAGCGGGAGGTACGCAGTATTTT	CASIGLAGGTQYF
TRBV2	.	few	TRBJ1-1	TGTGCCACCAGTCTAACAGGGCCCGAAGCTTTCTTT	CATSLTGPEAFF
TRBV30	TRBD1	few	TRBJ1-2	TGTGCCTGGAGTCCAGGGGGCGGCCCACAAGCTAACTATGGCTACACCTTC	CAWSPGGGPQANYGYTF
TRBV29-1	.	.	TRBJ2-7	TGCAGCATAAGCCGGGACACGAACTCCTACGAGCAGTACTTC	CSISRDTNSYEQYF
TRBV6-1	.	few	TRBJ1-2	TGTGCCAGCAATTCCGGTCAGCTCTATGGCTACACCTTC	CASNSGQLYGYTF
TRBV7-9	TRBD1	many	TRBJ2-5	TGTGCCAGCAGCAGACCGGGACAGGGGGCACAAGAGACCCAGTACTTC	CASSRPGQGAQETQYF
TRBV5-6	.	.	TRBJ2-7	TGTGCCAGCAGCTTGGGCATGGACGAGCAGTACTTC	CASSLGMDEQYF
TRBV2	.	.	TRBJ2-6	TGTGCCAGCAGCCCTGGGGGAGTGCTGGGCTCTGGGGCCAACGTCCTGACTTTC	CASSPGGVLGSGANVLTF
TRBV2	.	.	TRBJ2-1	TGTGCCAGCTACGGGACCAACGAGCAGTTCTTC	CASYGTNEQFF
TRBV19	.	few	TRBJ2-5	TGTGCCAGTGGCAGGGCCCAAGAGACCCAGTACTTC	CASGRAQETQYF
TRBV7-9	TRBD1	few	TRBJ2-7	TGTGCCAGCAGCCCAGGCCGGGACAGGGTAACCTACGAGCAGTACTTC	CASSPGRDRVTYEQYF
TRBV7-2	TRBD2	.	TRBJ2-3	TGTGCCAGCAGCCGACGCGGCCAGCGGGGGGCCCTGGATACGCAGTATTTT	CASSRRGQRGALDTQYF
TRBV2	.	few	TRBJ1-1	TGTGCCAGCAGTGGCGACATGCGGCTCCCTGAAGCTTTCTTT	CASSGDMRLPEAFF
TRBV30	.	few	TRBJ1-2	TGTGCCTGGGCCCCTGGGGGCACCTTC	CAWAPGGTF
TRBV6-5	.	.	TRBJ2-1	TGTGCCAGCAGTTACTCGAATGTTATCAATGAGCAGTTCTTC	CASSYSNVINEQFF